These T cell receptor beta chains were read from a single sample in a study of blood T cell repertoires in COVID-19. Here immunoSEQ multiplex PCR was the method, and the copy in TCRdb shows in-frame clones only, minus some. Of around 330,000 clones in the sample, 90% were seen once. Sequencing was done on a sample of PBMCs or T cells enriched from blood (not recorded which). The receptor source for this set is a man aged 60 to 69 who had recovered from COVID-19. The CDR3 runs from the conserved cysteine through the conserved F or W. A D gene is named only where the DNA matches it firmly. Clone sizes are given selectively: once, few, many, or a class where the clone is expanded.

j_call v_call clone_size d_call cdr3_nt cdr3_aa
TRBJ1-6 TRBV28 - - TGTGCCAGCAGAAACAGGGCTACTAATTCACCCCTCCACTTT CASRNRATNSPLHF
TRBJ2-7 TRBV7-9 few - TGTGCCAGCAGCTTCTCCCACGAGCAGTACTTC CASSFSHEQYF
TRBJ2-7 TRBV4-1 - TRBD2 TGCGCCAGCAGCGAGCGTGCCAGCGGGACGGATGAGCAGTACTTC CASSERASGTDEQYF
TRBJ1-1 TRBV7-2 few - TGTGCCAGCAGCAACACGAGGACTACTGGGACTGAAGCTTTCTTT CASSNTRTTGTEAFF
TRBJ2-3 TRBV5-4 - TRBD2 TGTGCCAGCAGCTTGCGACTAGCGGCTAGCACAGATACGCAGTATTTT CASSLRLAASTDTQYF
TRBJ1-3 TRBV2 - - TGTGCCAGCAGAAAGACAGCTTATCCCCCCATTTTGGACACCATATATTTT CASRKTAYPPILDTIYF
TRBJ1-5 TRBV12-3/TRBV12-4 - - TGTGCCAGCAGTTTACAGATCAATCAGCCCCAGCATTTT CASSLQINQPQHF
TRBJ1-6 TRBV30 few - TGTGCCTGGAAAGGGACTGTGGATTCACCCCTCCACTTT CAWKGTVDSPLHF
TRBJ2-2 TRBV2 - - TGTGCCAGCAGTGAACAGGCAACGAACACCGGGGAGCTGTTTTTT CASSEQATNTGELFF
TRBJ1-5 TRBV19 - - TGTGCCAGTAAGAGGAGCCAGTATAGCAATCAGCCCCAGCATTTT CASKRSQYSNQPQHF
TRBJ1-5 TRBV30 - TRBD1 TGTGCCTGGGCAGGGGGCGGCGGGGGCAATCAGCCCCAGCATTTT CAWAGGGGGNQPQHF
TRBJ2-2 TRBV6-4 - TRBD2 TGTGCCAGCAGTTATAGCGGGAGGCCCGGGGAGCTGTTTTTT CASSYSGRPGELFF
TRBJ1-4 TRBV6-5 - - TGTGCCAGCAGCCTCGACAGGTTTTTTGAAAAACTGTTTTTT CASSLDRFFEKLFF
TRBJ1-1 TRBV11-2 - - TGTGCCAGCAGCTTAGATGTCCTCTCCACTGAAGCTTTCTTT CASSLDVLSTEAFF
TRBJ2-7 TRBV18 - - TGTGCCAGCTCACCCCCGGGACTTTCGGGACTCGAGCAGTACTTC CASSPPGLSGLEQYF
TRBJ1-2 TRBV19 - TRBD1 TGTGCCAGTAGTGTCGGGACAGGGAGGAACTATGGCTACACCTTC CASSVGTGRNYGYTF
TRBJ2-1 TRBV6-5 once - TGTGCCAGCAGTTATAGGCGGGGTTACAATGAGCAGTTCTTC CASSYRRGYNEQFF
TRBJ1-2 TRBV19 - - TGTGCCTCCCACCGGACAACCGAGAGCTATGGCTACACCTTC CASHRTTESYGYTF
TRBJ1-1 TRBV5-5 once TRBD1 TGTGCCAGCAGCTGGGGACAGGGGCGTAGTGAAGCTTTCTTT CASSWGQGRSEAFF
TRBJ2-1 TRBV5-5 - TRBD2 TGTGCCAGCAGCCGGAGGGTCGCTAGCGGGATAAATGAGCAGTTCTTC CASSRRVASGINEQFF
TRBJ2-1 TRBV5-6 - TRBD1 TGTGCCAGCAGCCCGTTAGGACAGGGGAAGTTCTTC CASSPLGQGKFF
TRBJ1-1 TRBV5-1 - - TGCGCCAGCAGCTCGCTCACGGGAACTGAAGCTTTCTTT CASSSLTGTEAFF
TRBJ2-3 TRBV7-9 - TRBD2 TGTGCCAGCAGCTCACTAGCGCCCTACACAGATACGCAGTATTTT CASSSLAPYTDTQYF
TRBJ1-1 TRBV2 - - TGTGCCAGCAGTGGGGTACAGGGCGGGACTGAAGCTTTCTTT CASSGVQGGTEAFF
TRBJ1-1 TRBV6-5 - - TGTGCCAGCAGATGGGGGGGGACTGAAGCTTTCTTT CASRWGGTEAFF
TRBJ2-7 TRBV5-5 - - TGTGCCAGCAGCTTCGGGGTCTCCTACGAGCAGTACTTC CASSFGVSYEQYF
TRBJ2-7 TRBV25-1 - TRBD1 TGTGCCAGCAGTGCCCCCGGGACAGGGTCCTACGAGCAGTACTTC CASSAPGTGSYEQYF
TRBJ1-3 TRBV7-9 - - TGTGCCAGCAGCTTAAAGACACGCTCTGGAAACACCATATATTTT CASSLKTRSGNTIYF
TRBJ2-1 TRBV6-2/TRBV6-3 - TRBD1 TGTGCCAGCAGTTACTCCCGGGACAGGGATTTAGGGGAGCAGTTCTTC CASSYSRDRDLGEQFF
TRBJ1-2 TRBV4-1 - TRBD1 TGCGCCAGCAGCCAACCGGGACAGGGAAGCTATGGCTACACCTTC CASSQPGQGSYGYTF
TRBJ1-1 TRBV5-1 - - TGCGCCAGCAGCTGGAACAGGATGAACACTGAAGCTTTCTTT CASSWNRMNTEAFF
TRBJ2-1 TRBV18 - TRBD2 TGTGCCAGCTCACCCCCCCGCGGCGGGAACAGCGGGGGATCGATCCATGAGCAGTTCTTC CASSPPRGGNSGGSIHEQFF
TRBJ2-1 TRBV7-8 - TRBD2 TGTGCCAGCAGCTTACAGCGGGGCCACTTAGAGCAGTTCTTC CASSLQRGHLEQFF
TRBJ2-7 TRBV27 - - TGTGCCAGCAGTTTACGTCGAGGGCCCGGGTACGAGCAGTACTTC CASSLRRGPGYEQYF
TRBJ2-1 TRBV19 - - TGTGCCAGTATGGGTCATATGGCGGTTCACGGCAATGAGCAGTTCTTC CASMGHMAVHGNEQFF
TRBJ1-1 TRBV7-9 - - TGTGCCAGCAGCTGGGAGTCGATAAACACTGAAGCTTTCTTT CASSWESINTEAFF
TRBJ2-2 TRBV6-2/TRBV6-3 - TRBD2 TGTGCCAGCAGTTACGAGGCTAGCGGGAAATCCACCGGGGAGCTGTTTTTT CASSYEASGKSTGELFF
TRBJ2-5 TRBV5-4 - - TGTGCCAGCAGCTTGGGCCAGGGACAAGAGACCCAGTACTTC CASSLGQGQETQYF
TRBJ1-2 TRBV18 - - TGTGCCAGCTCTCGCATCTTGGGGGGACGAGACTATGGCTACACCTTC CASSRILGGRDYGYTF
TRBJ2-5 TRBV25-1 - TRBD1 TGTGCCAGCAGTGTCTTTTCAAGACAGGGATCGGAGACCCAGTACTTC CASSVFSRQGSETQYF
TRBJ2-7 TRBV13 - - TGTGCCAGCAGCTTAGATAGCACCTACGAGCAGTACTTC CASSLDSTYEQYF
TRBJ2-3 TRBV5-1 - TRBD1 TGCGCCAGCACCGAGGTGGGACAGACTACAGATACGCAGTATTTT CASTEVGQTTDTQYF
TRBJ2-5 TRBV5-1 - - TGCGCCAGCAGCTTGGAGGGGAGGAGTCGGGAGACCCAGTACTTC CASSLEGRSRETQYF
TRBJ2-1 TRBV3-1/TRBV3-2 - TRBD2 TGTGCCAGCAGCCAGACTAGCGGGGCGGGCAATGAGCAGTTCTTC CASSQTSGAGNEQFF